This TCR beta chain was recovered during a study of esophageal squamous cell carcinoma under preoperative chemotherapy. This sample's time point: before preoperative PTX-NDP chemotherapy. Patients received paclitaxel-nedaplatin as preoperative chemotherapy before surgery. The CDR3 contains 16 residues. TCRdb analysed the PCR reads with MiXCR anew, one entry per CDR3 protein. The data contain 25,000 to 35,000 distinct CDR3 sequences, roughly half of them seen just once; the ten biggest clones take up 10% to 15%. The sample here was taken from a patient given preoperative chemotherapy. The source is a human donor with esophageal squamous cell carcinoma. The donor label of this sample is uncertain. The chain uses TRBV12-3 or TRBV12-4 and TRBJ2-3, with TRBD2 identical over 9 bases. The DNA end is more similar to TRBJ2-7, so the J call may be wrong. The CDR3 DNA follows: TGTGCCAGCAGTTTAGAGAGACTAGCGGACACAGAGACGCAGTACTTC. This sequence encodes CASSLERLADTETQYF.